The 15 T cell receptor beta chains reported below all come from one sample, sequenced in a study of T-cell reconstitution after alpha-beta-depleted transplantation in children. The library targeted TCRbeta and was prepared with unique molecular identifiers. From the PCR reads, TCRdb called clonotypes with MiXCR, one entry per CDR3 protein. This table holds about 250,000 distinct CDR3 sequences, 20% to 30% found once. Sequencing was performed on PBMCs, mostly from graft donor cells, taken 360 days after TCRalphabeta/CD19-depleted stem cell transplant. Source of these receptors: a female patient aged 2-15 years who had a stem cell transplant for congenital amegakaryocytic thrombocytopenia, so the T cells may come from the graft donor.

The V and J genes are TRBV27 and TRBJ1-2; D ambiguous. CDR3 length: 13 residues. Trimming took off 2 bases at V and 4 bases at J, with 8 bases between the two ends. Per the germline V gene, CDR1 is MNHEY and CDR2 is SMNVEV (reference sequence). CDR3 nucleotides: TGTGCCAGCAGTTTAACCGGACTCTATGGCTACACCTTC. This sequence encodes CASSLTGLYGYTF.

This clonotype was detected a few times. This chain joins TRBV28 and TRBJ2-3, with 7 bases lining up with TRBD1. The CDR3 has 14 amino acids. With V trimmed by 4 bases and J by 2 bases, 3 bases remained unmatched. The germline V gene encodes CDR1 MDHEN and CDR2 SYDVKM. For the CDR3, the DNA is TGTGCCAGCAGTTGGGACAGAGACACAGATACGCAGTATTTT. This encodes CASSWDRDTDTQYF.

This clonotype was counted between two and nine times. V gene TRBV20-1 combines with J gene TRBJ2-7, with a weak D call TRBD2 (5 bases). CDR3 length: 11 amino acids. Germline-derived CDR1 and CDR2 are DFQATT and SNEGSKA (reference sequence). V was cut by 6 bases and J by 3 bases, with 9 bases left in between. CDR3 in DNA: TGCAGTGCCGAACGGGACTACGAGCAGTACTTC. As protein: CSAERDYEQYF.

This clonotype was seen a few times. The V gene is TRBV5-1, the J gene TRBJ2-3; 9 bases map to TRBD2. The CDR3 spans 15 residues. The V gene end was trimmed by 1 base and the J gene end by 2 bases; junction bases not matched to a gene: 2. The germline gives CDR1 SGHRS, CDR2 YFSETQ. CDR3 sequence reads: CASSLLAGITDTQYF. CDR3 sequence (DNA): TGCGCCAGCAGCTTGCTAGCGGGAATCACAGATACGCAGTATTTT.

V and J are TRBV12-3 or TRBV12-4 and TRBJ2-2; the D is unclear. V shed 11 bases and J shed 1 base, with 8 bases lying between them. The CDR3 length is 12 residues. CDR3 sequence (DNA): TGTGCCTCCGGAAGGAACACCGGGGAGCTGTTTTTT. This encodes CASGRNTGELFF.

This clonotype has only a few counts. CDR3 region: CATSRELAGVADTQYF. CDR3 DNA: TGTGCCACCAGCAGAGAACTAGCGGGAGTAGCAGATACGCAGTATTTT. The V gene is TRBV15, the J gene TRBJ2-3; 11 nucleotides align to TRBD2. The CDR3 spans 16 residues. Trimming removed 0 bases from V and 4 bases from J; junction bases left unmatched: 3. In germline, CDR1 is LNHNV, CDR2 YYDKDF (reference sequence). The entire variable domain, with the rest obtained from reference TRBV15 and TRBJ2-3, is as follows: DAMVIQNPRYQVTQFGKPVTLSCSQTLNHNVMYWYQQKSSQAPKLLFHYYDKDFNNEADTPDNFQSRRPNTSFCFLDIRSPGLGDTAMYLCATSRELAGVADTQYFGPGTRLTVL.

This clonotype was detected only a few times. This chain links TRBV5-1 with TRBJ1-1; D may be TRBD1 (5 bases). In germline, CDR1 is SGHRS, CDR2 YFSETQ. The V end was cut by 3 bases, the J end by 0 bases, with 12 bases between. The CDR3 is made up of 15 amino acids. The CDR3 spells CASSSTGTVNTEAFF. The CDR3 region has the DNA TGCGCCAGCAGCTCCACCGGGACGGTGAACACTGAAGCTTTCTTT.

The chain is built from TRBV25-1 and TRBJ1-3; possibly TRBD1 for D (6 bases). Trimming took 3 bases from V and 0 from J, leaving 12 bases between them. Germline loops: CDR1 MGHDK, CDR2 SYGVNS. The CDR3 is 16 residues long. The CDR3, as DNA: TGTGCCAGCAGTGATCGGAGGACAGTCTCTGGAAACACCATATATTTT. It yields the protein CASSDRRTVSGNTIYF.

The chain uses TRBV19 and TRBJ2-3; D is uncertain. The CDR3 sequence is 11 residues long. Germline CDR1 and CDR2: LNHDA and SQIVND (reference sequence). The V gene lost 3 bases and the J gene lost 7 bases, with 5 bases spanning the gap. Written as DNA, the CDR3 is TGTGCCAGTAGTATTCGAAATACGCAGTATTTT. Translating it yields CASSIRNTQYF.

This chain uses TRBV12-3 or TRBV12-4 with TRBJ2-5; 7 bases are a match to TRBD2. The CDR3 totals 15 residues. Trimming removed 6 bases from V and 5 bases from J; junction bases left unmatched: 12. DNA for the CDR3: TGTGCCAGCAGCCCGGATAGGACTAGTGCGGAGACCCAGTACTTC. It translates to CASSPDRTSAETQYF.

This rearrangement joins TRBV18 to TRBJ2-1; tentatively, D is TRBD2 (5 bases). Germline CDR1 and CDR2: KGHSH and LQKENI. V lost 3 bases and J lost 8, with 17 bases in between. CDR3 length: 15 residues. CDR3 in amino acids: CASSPDGGLWYEQFF. CDR3 nucleotide sequence: TGTGCCAGCTCACCCGACGGAGGTCTTTGGTATGAGCAGTTCTTC.

This clonotype was seen a few times. J is TRBJ1-2 and V is TRBV28; the D gene is possibly TRBD1 (6 bases). CDR3 length: 12 amino acids. V lost 8 bases and J lost 3, with 10 bases in between. Germline CDR1 MDHEN, CDR2 SYDVKM. CDR3 loop: CASRDTYYGYTF. The CDR3, as DNA: TGTGCCAGCCGGGACACCTACTATGGCTACACCTTC.

The gene calls are TRBV3-1 and TRBJ2-3; 10 positions agree with TRBD2. After removal of 3 bases from V and 4 bases from J, the junction contained 10 bases not matched to a gene. From germline, CDR1 is LGHDT and CDR2 YNNKEL (reference sequence). The CDR3 is made up of 17 amino acids. CDR3 protein: CASSQAPSGGVPDTQYF. The CDR3 nucleotides are TGTGCCAGCAGCCAGGCCCCTAGCGGGGGTGTCCCAGATACGCAGTATTTT.

This clonotype showed up many times. The V call is TRBV5-1, the J call TRBJ2-7, with D hard to call. The V gene lost 0 bases and the J gene lost 9 bases, with 13 bases spanning the gap. This CDR3 region has 13 residues. Germline CDR1 SGHRS, CDR2 YFSETQ. The CDR3 region has the DNA TGCGCCAGCAGCTTGGCCGGAACGAATCGGCAGTACTTC. This translates into CASSLAGTNRQYF.

The rearrangement joins TRBV6-1 to TRBJ1-2; D is undetermined. The CDR3 loop spans 13 amino acids. V was clipped by 10 bases and J by 2 bases, with 14 bases between them. From germline, CDR1 is MNHNS and CDR2 SASEGT. Written as DNA, the CDR3 is TGTGCCACCGGATGGACTGAGAACTATGGCTACACCTTC. Translating it yields CATGWTENYGYTF.